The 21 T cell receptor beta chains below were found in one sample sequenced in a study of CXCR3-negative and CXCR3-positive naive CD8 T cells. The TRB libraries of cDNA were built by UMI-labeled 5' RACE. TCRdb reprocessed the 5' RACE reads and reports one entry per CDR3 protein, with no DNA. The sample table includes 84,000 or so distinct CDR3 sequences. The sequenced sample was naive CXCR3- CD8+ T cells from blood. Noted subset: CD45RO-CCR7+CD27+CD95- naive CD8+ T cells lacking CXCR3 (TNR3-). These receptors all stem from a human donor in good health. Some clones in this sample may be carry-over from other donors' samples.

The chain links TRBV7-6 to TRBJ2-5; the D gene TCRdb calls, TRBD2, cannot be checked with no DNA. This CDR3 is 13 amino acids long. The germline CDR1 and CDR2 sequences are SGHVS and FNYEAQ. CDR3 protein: CASSSGGPETQYF.

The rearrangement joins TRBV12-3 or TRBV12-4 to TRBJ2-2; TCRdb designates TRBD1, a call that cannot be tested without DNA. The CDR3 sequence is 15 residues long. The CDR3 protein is CASSRQGGTSGELFF.

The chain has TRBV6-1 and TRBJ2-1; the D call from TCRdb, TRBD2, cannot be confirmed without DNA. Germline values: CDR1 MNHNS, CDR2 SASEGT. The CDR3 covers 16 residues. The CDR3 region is CATSLSGTWGYNEQFF.

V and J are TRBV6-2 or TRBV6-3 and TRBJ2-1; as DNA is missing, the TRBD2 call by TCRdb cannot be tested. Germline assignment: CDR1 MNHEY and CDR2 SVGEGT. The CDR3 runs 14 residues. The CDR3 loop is CASSYGTSGYEQFF.

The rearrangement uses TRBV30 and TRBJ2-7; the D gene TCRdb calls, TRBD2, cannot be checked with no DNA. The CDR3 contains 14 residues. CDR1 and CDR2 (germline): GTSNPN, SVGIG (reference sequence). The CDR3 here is CAWSAGGGIYEQYF.

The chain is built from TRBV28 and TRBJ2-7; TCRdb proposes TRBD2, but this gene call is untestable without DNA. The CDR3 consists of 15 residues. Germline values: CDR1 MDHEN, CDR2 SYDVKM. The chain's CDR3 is CASSLRPGLSYEQYF.

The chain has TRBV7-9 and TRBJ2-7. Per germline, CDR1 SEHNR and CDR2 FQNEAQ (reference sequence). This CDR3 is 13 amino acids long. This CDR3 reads CASSHTATYEQYF.

The CDR3 spells CSVVPYTEAFF. The rearrangement joins TRBV29-1 to TRBJ1-1. Per the germline V gene, CDR1 is SQVTM and CDR2 is ANQGSEA. The CDR3 sequence is 11 residues long.

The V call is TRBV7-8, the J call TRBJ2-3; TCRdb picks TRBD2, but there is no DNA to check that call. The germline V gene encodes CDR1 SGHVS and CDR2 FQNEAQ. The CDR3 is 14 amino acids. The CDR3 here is CASSIGLFTDTQYF.

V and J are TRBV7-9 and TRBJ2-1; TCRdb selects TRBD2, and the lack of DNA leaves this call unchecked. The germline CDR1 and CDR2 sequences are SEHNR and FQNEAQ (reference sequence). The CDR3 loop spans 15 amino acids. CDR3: CAVLIAVSSYNEQFF.

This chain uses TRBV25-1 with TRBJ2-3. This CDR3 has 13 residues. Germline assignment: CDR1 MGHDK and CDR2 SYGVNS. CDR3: CASSGDGSDTQYF.

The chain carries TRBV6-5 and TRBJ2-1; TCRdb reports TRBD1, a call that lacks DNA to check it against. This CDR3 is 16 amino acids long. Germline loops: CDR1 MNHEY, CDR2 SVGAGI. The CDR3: CASSYSSGGPYNEQFF.

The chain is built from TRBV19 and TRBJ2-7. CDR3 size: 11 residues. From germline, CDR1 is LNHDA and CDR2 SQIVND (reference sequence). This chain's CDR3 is CASSSSDEQYF.

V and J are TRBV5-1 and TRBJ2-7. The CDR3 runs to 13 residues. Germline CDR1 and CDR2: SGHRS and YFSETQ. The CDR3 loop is CASSLGLLYEQYF. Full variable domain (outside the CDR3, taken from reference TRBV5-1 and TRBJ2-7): KAGVTQTPRYLIKTRGQQVTLSCSPISGHRSVSWYQQTPGQGLQFLFEYFSETQRNKGNFPGRFSGRQFSNSRSEMNVSTLELGDSALYLCASSLGLLYEQYFGPGTRLTVT.

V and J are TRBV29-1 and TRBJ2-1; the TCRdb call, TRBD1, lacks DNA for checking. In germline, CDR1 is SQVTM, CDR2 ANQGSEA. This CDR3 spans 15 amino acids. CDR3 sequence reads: CSVEGTGTPVHEQFF.

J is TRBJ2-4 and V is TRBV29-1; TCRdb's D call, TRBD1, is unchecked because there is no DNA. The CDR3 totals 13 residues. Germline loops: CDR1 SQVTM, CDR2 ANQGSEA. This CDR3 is CSVGDREFNIQYF.

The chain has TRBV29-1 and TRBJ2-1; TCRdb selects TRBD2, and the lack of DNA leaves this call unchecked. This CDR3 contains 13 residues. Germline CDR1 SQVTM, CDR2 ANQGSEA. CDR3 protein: CSVEDLAGHEQFF.

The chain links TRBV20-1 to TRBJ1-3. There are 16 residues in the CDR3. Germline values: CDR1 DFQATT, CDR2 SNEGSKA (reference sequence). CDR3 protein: CSALINQELSGNTIYF.

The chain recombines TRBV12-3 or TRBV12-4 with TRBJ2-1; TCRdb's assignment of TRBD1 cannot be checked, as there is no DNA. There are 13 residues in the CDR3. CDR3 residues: CASSFSGGDEQFF.

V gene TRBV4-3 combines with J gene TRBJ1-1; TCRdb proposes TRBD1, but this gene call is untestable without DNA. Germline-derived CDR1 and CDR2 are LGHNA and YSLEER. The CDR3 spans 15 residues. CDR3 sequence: CASSLNRFPNTEAFF.

This CDR3 reads CASSRGGRGVWRNEQFF. The chain recombines TRBV11-2 with TRBJ2-1; TCRdb's D call, TRBD2, is unchecked because there is no DNA. CDR3 length: 17 amino acids. Germline CDR1 reads SGHAT; CDR2 reads FQNNGV.